A single sample is the source of the 24 T cell receptor beta chains below, sequenced in a study of blood T cell repertoires in COVID-19. Clones were sequenced by immunoSEQ multiplex PCR, and TCRdb holds only the in-frame ones, with some missing. The table has under 350,000 clones, around 87% seen once. The sequenced material came from peripheral blood. Receptor source: a man aged 65 to 85 with acute or convalescent COVID-19.

The CDR3 is CASSIGASGSDEQYF. The CDR3 DNA reads as TGTGCCAGTAGTATAGGCGCTAGCGGGAGCGACGAGCAGTACTTC. This rearrangement joins TRBV19 to TRBJ2-7; 10 bases fit TRBD2. The junction had 5 bases not matched to a gene; V was cut back by 1 base and J by 5 bases. CDR3 length: 15 residues. Looked up from germline, CDR1 is LNHDA and CDR2 is SQIVND (reference sequence).

V gene TRBV5-1 combines with J gene TRBJ2-5; 9 bases fit TRBD2. CDR1 is SGHRS and CDR2 is YFSETQ in the germline V gene. V gave up 0 bases and J gave up 4 bases; unmatched junction bases: 1. The CDR3 covers 14 residues. CDR3 protein: CASSLAGLAETQYF. The DNA of the CDR3 is TGCGCCAGCAGCTTGGCGGGACTAGCAGAGACCCAGTACTTC.

The CDR3: CATSDPGTGAETQYF. CDR3 nucleotides: TGTGCCACCAGTGATCCGGGGACAGGGGCAGAGACCCAGTACTTC. The chain recombines TRBV24-1 with TRBJ2-5, with 10 bases that match TRBD1. V shed 3 bases and J 4 bases; nucleotides not matched to a gene: 4. The CDR3 has 15 residues. Germline values: CDR1 KGHDR, CDR2 SFDVKD.

This chain connects TRBV6-5 to TRBJ1-2; D not certain. Per germline, CDR1 MNHEY and CDR2 SVGAGI. There are 12 residues in the CDR3. V shed 8 bases and J shed 3 bases, with 10 bases lying between them. The CDR3 nucleotides read TGTGCCAGCCGAAGACGGGACTATGGCTACACCTTC. This encodes CASRRRDYGYTF.

This chain joins TRBV19 and TRBJ2-1, with a weak D call TRBD1 (6 bases). V gave up 4 bases and J gave up 0 bases, with 10 bases separating them. CDR3 size: 15 residues. The germline V gene has CDR1 LNHDA and CDR2 SQIVND (reference sequence). This CDR3 is CASSTGTSSYNEQFF. The CDR3 nucleotides are TGTGCCAGTAGTACTGGGACAAGCTCCTACAATGAGCAGTTCTTC.

This chain uses TRBV3-1 (or the pseudogene TRBV3-2) with TRBJ2-2; D call uncertain. The CDR3 covers 13 residues. The germline CDR1 and CDR2 sequences are LGHDT and YNNKEL (reference sequence). V lost 5 bases and J 7 bases, leaving 11 bases between the germline ends. The CDR3 sequence is CASSFRWSGELFF. In nucleotides, the CDR3 is TGTGCCAGCAGCTTTCGGTGGAGCGGGGAGCTGTTTTTT.

The V and J genes are TRBV5-1 and TRBJ2-1; 14 bases are shared with TRBD2. V gave up 4 bases and J gave up 2 bases; unmatched junction bases: 11. Germline V CDR1 and CDR2: SGHRS, YFSETQ. The CDR3 extends over 19 amino acids. The CDR3 loop is CASSRTGLAGVGTYNEQFF. The CDR3 bases are TGCGCCAGCAGCCGGACGGGACTAGCGGGAGTGGGGACCTACAATGAGCAGTTCTTC.

The V and J genes are TRBV6-6 and TRBJ2-7; a possible D gene is TRBD1 (6 bases). The germline V gene has CDR1 MNHNY and CDR2 SVGAGI (reference sequence). V was clipped by 4 bases and J by 1 base, with 11 bases between them. The CDR3 length is 14 residues. The CDR3 DNA follows: TGTGCCAGCAGTTCTCAGGGGTCGTCCTACGAGCAGTACTTC. It specifies CASSSQGSSYEQYF.

The rearrangement joins TRBV10-3 to TRBJ2-1; 8 bases line up with TRBD1. V trimming: 4 bases; J trimming: 3 bases; junction bases outside the gene matches: 5. This CDR3 region has 15 residues. Germline lookup yields CDR1 ENHRY and CDR2 SYGVKD. The CDR3 is CAISGGDRNYNEQFF. The CDR3 DNA reads TGTGCCATCAGTGGAGGGGACAGGAACTACAATGAGCAGTTCTTC.

The J gene is TRBJ2-1, the V gene TRBV5-4, with a possible D match to TRBD2 (6 bases). This CDR3 contains 13 residues. In germline, CDR1 is SGHNT, CDR2 YYREEE (reference sequence). Trimming shortened V by 5 bases and J by 8 bases, and 14 bases separated the two germline ends. The CDR3 DNA follows: TGTGCCAGCAGAGAAATGGGACTGGATGAGCAGTTCTTC. Residues: CASREMGLDEQFF. Combining the CDR3 with reference TRBV5-4 and TRBJ2-1 gives the whole variable domain ETGVTQSPTHLIKTRGQQVTLRCSSQSGHNTVSWYQQALGQGPQFIFQYYREEENGRGNFPPRFSGLQFPNYSSELNVNALELDDSALYLCASREMGLDEQFFGPGTRLTVL.

V usage is TRBV9 and J usage is TRBJ1-2; D may be TRBD1 (5 bases). Germline values: CDR1 SGDLS, CDR2 YYNGEE. Between the trimmed V and J ends, which lost 0 bases and 14 bases, there was a span of 11 bases. The CDR3 contains 11 residues. The CDR3 loop is CASSVDRGFTF. CDR3 in DNA: TGTGCCAGCAGCGTAGATAGGGGATTTACCTTC. Based on the CDR3 plus reference TRBV9 and TRBJ1-2, the full variable domain is DSGVTQTPKHLITATGQRVTLRCSPRSGDLSVYWYQQSLDQGLQFLIQYYNGEERAKGNILERFSAQQFPDLHSELNLSSLELGDSALYFCASSVDRGFTFGSGTRLTVV.

This chain joins TRBV18 and TRBJ2-5; D might be TRBD2 (6 bases). The V end was cut by 2 bases, the J end by 5 bases, with 12 bases between. This CDR3 is 14 amino acids long. Germline lookup yields CDR1 KGHSH and CDR2 LQKENI. DNA for the CDR3: TGTGCCAGCTCACCAACCAGGGCGGGGGAGACCCAGTACTTC. Amino acid sequence: CASSPTRAGETQYF. Full variable domain (outside the CDR3, taken from reference TRBV18 and TRBJ2-5): NAGVMQNPRHLVRRRGQEARLRCSPMKGHSHVYWYRQLPEEGLKFMVYLQKENIIDESGMPKERFSAEFPKEGPSILRIQQVVRGDSAAYFCASSPTRAGETQYFGPGTRLLVL.

The rearrangement links TRBV14 to TRBJ2-5; no clear D. The ends were cut back, 6 bases at V and 0 bases at J, with 8 bases in the middle. The CDR3 is 13 residues long. The germline V gene encodes CDR1 SGHDN and CDR2 FVKESK. As DNA, the CDR3 is TGTGCCAGCAGTTTACAGCACCAAGAGACCCAGTACTTC. It is translated as CASSLQHQETQYF.

J is TRBJ1-2 and V is TRBV27, with D tentatively TRBD1 (5 bases). This CDR3 is built from 14 residues. Germline V gives CDR1 MNHEY, CDR2 SMNVEV (reference sequence). Trimming took off 5 bases at V and 5 bases at J, with 15 bases between the two ends. Here the CDR3 DNA reads TGTGCCAGCAGTGCTGCTCAGGGTCCATATGGCTACACCTTC. Translating gives CASSAAQGPYGYTF.

This sequence joins TRBV16 and TRBJ1-5, with 8 positions matching TRBD1. There are 13 residues in the CDR3. Germline V lookup: CDR1 KGHSY, CDR2 FQNENV. V trimming: 4 bases; J trimming: 9 bases; junction bases outside the gene matches: 5. The CDR3 loop reads CASSRITGGPQHF. Here the CDR3 DNA reads TGTGCCAGCAGCCGTATAACAGGGGGGCCCCAGCATTTT.

In its sample, this clone was seen once. The rearrangement joins TRBV4-3 to TRBJ2-1; 7 bases align to TRBD1. The CDR3 length is 15 residues. With V trimmed by 0 bases and J by 5 bases, 4 bases remained unmatched. Looked up from germline, CDR1 is LGHNA and CDR2 is YSLEER. This chain's CDR3 is CASSQEAQGNNEQFF. In DNA form, the CDR3 reads TGCGCCAGCAGCCAAGAAGCACAGGGGAACAATGAGCAGTTCTTC.

V is TRBV19 and J is TRBJ1-2; 12 bases match TRBD1. The CDR3 has 18 residues. The V gene end was trimmed by 3 bases and the J gene end by 6 bases; junction bases not matched to a gene: 14. CDR1 is LNHDA, CDR2 SQIVND, per germline (reference sequence). In DNA, the CDR3 is TGTGCCAGTAGTATGGGCCCGGGACAGGGGGCTCGAGGGGATGGCTACACCTTC. It codes for CASSMGPGQGARGDGYTF. The full variable domain, its missing parts supplied by reference TRBV19 and TRBJ1-2, is DGGITQSPKYLFRKEGQNVTLSCEQNLNHDAMYWYRQDPGQGLRLIYYSQIVNDFQKGDIAEGYSVSREKKESFPLTVTSAQKNPTAFYLCASSMGPGQGARGDGYTFGSGTRLTVV.

The chain joins TRBV4-2 to TRBJ2-5; TRBD2 matches 7 bases. Looked up from germline, CDR1 is LGHNA and CDR2 is YNFKEQ. V shed 3 bases and J 5 bases; nucleotides not matched to a gene: 9. The CDR3 consists of 15 residues. DNA for the CDR3: TGTGCCAGCAGCCAGGGGGAGGGGCGGAGGGAGACCCAGTACTTC. Its translation is CASSQGEGRRETQYF.

J is TRBJ2-3 and V is TRBV13, with a weak D call TRBD2 (6 bases). CDR1 and CDR2 (germline): PRHDT, FYEKMQ (reference sequence). The CDR3 extends over 15 amino acids. V dropped 6 bases and J dropped 4 bases, with 17 bases sitting between them. CDR3 sequence (DNA): TGTGCCAGCAGTCCTCGGAGGGATGGGGCAGATACGCAGTATTTT. This codes for CASSPRRDGADTQYF.

The chain recombines TRBV7-3 with TRBJ2-3; 10 nucleotides align to TRBD2. The V gene's germline CDR1 is SGHTA and CDR2 FQGTGA. The CDR3 sequence is 15 residues long. V lost 5 bases, J lost 7 bases, and 9 bases stayed unmatched. CDR3 sequence (DNA): TGTGCCAGCAGCCAAATAGCGGGGGGTTCAAATACGCAGTATTTT. This translates into CASSQIAGGSNTQYF.

J is TRBJ1-5 and V is TRBV18; perhaps TRBD1 as D (6 bases). V was clipped by 4 bases and J by 4 bases, with 8 bases between them. This CDR3 comprises 13 residues. Germline-derived CDR1 and CDR2 are KGHSH and LQKENI. CDR3 residues: CASSRGGNQPQHF. The CDR3 bases are TGTGCCAGCTCACGAGGGGGAAATCAGCCCCAGCATTTT.

The V and J genes are TRBV2 and TRBJ2-7, with 9 nucleotides matching TRBD1. The V segment lost 1 base and the J segment 2 bases; nucleotides outside the gene matches: 0. The germline V gene has CDR1 SNHLY and CDR2 FYNNEI. The CDR3 spans 14 residues. CDR3: CASSEGTGAYEQYF. The CDR3 nucleotides are TGTGCCAGCAGTGAAGGGACAGGGGCCTACGAGCAGTACTTC.

The chain links TRBV5-1 to TRBJ2-6, with 8 bases fitting TRBD1. Per the germline V gene, CDR1 is SGHRS and CDR2 is YFSETQ. The CDR3 is made up of 17 amino acids. The J segment lost 0 bases and the V segment lost 4 bases, leaving 6 bases of the junction unmatched. This CDR3 is CASSPGQGSSGANVLTF. In nucleotides, the CDR3 is TGCGCCAGCAGCCCAGGACAGGGAAGCTCTGGGGCCAACGTCCTGACTTTC.

This clone came up a few times. CDR3 nucleotides: TGTGCCAGCAGTTTATTGGGGTCAACGATAGCGACTGAAGCTTTCTTT. It specifies CASSLLGSTIATEAFF. The rearrangement links TRBV27 to TRBJ1-1; no clear D gene. Germline CDR1 reads MNHEY; CDR2 reads SMNVEV (reference sequence). The V end was cut by 1 base, the J end by 5 bases, with 17 bases between. The CDR3 is made up of 16 amino acids.